This T cell receptor (beta chain) was sequenced in a study of cytomegalovirus exposure and HLA in healthy donors. The PCR made use of 60 Vbeta and 13 Jbeta primers. TCRdb's copy holds only in-frame clones and misses some; the assay was immunoSEQ multiplex PCR. This repertoire shows more than 150,000 clones, 84% found once; its top ten account for 0.95% to 1.5%. Trimming removed 1 base from V and 11 bases from J, with 9 bases in between. The germline gives CDR1 SGHAT, CDR2 FQDESV (reference sequence). This CDR3 is 12 amino acids long. The sequenced sample was PBMCs. The rearrangement joins TRBV11-1 to TRBJ2-1; D possibly corresponds to TRBD2 (6 bases). This receptor was identified in a girl under 10 years old in good health and CMV-seropositive. Here the CDR3 DNA reads TGTGCCAGCAGCTTAGTCGGCGGGAAGCAGTTCTTC. It translates to CASSLVGGKQFF.